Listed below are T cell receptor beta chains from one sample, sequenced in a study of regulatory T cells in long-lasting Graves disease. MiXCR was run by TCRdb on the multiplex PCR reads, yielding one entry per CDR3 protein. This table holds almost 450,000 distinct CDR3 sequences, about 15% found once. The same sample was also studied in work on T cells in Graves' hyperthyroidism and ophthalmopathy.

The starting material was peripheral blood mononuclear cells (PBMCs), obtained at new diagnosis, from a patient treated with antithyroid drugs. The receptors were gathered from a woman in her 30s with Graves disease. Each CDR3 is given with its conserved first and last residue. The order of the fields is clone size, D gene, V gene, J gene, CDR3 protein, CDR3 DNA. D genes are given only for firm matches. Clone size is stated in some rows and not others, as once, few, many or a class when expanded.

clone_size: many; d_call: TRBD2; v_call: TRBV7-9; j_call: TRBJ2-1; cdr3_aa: CASSLGRLAGRSYNEQFF; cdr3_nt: TGTGCCAGCAGCTTGGGGCGACTAGCGGGACGCTCCTACAATGAGCAGTTCTTC
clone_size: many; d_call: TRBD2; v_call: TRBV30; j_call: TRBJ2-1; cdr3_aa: CAWRLAGYNNEQFF; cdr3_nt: TGTGCCTGGAGACTAGCGGGGTATAACAATGAGCAGTTCTTC
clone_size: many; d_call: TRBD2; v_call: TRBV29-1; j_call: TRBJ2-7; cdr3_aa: CSTRLAGGYEQYF; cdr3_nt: TGCAGCACCCGACTAGCGGGAGGCTACGAGCAGTACTTC
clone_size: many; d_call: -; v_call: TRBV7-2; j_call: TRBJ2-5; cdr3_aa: CASSLAGVVETQYF; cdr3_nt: TGTGCCAGCAGCTTAGCGGGAGTGGTAGAGACCCAGTACTTC
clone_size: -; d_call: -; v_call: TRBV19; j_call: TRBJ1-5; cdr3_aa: CASSILLSQGRGLPQHF; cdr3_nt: TGTGCCAGTAGTATTCTCCTGTCTCAGGGCCGGGGGTTGCCCCAGCATTTT
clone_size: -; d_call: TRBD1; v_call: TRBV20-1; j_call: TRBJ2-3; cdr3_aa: CSARVRGQGKWTQYF; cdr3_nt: TGCAGTGCTAGAGTGCGGGGACAGGGAAAGTGGACGCAGTATTTT
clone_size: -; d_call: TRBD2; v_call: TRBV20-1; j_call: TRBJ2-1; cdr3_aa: CSARGTSGISEQFF; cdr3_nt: TGCAGTGCTAGAGGGACTAGCGGGATTAGTGAGCAGTTCTTC
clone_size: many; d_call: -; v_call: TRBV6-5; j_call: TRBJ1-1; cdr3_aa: CASSYSENTEAFF; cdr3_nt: TGTGCCAGCAGTTACTCCGAAAACACTGAAGCTTTCTTT
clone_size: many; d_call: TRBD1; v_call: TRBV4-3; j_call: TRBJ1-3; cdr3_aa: CASSRQGSWAGNTIYF; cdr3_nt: TGCGCCAGCAGCCGACAGGGGTCGTGGGCTGGAAACACCATATATTTT
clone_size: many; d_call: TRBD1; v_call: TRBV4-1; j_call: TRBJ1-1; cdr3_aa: CASSLPGQGGTEAFF; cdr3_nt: TGCGCCAGCAGCTTGCCGGGACAGGGAGGGACTGAAGCTTTCTTT
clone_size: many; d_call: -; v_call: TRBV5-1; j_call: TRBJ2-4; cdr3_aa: CASSVETTKNIQYF; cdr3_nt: TGCGCCAGCAGCGTAGAGACTACCAAAAACATTCAGTACTTC
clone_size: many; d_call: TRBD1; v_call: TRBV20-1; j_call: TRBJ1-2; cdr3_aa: CSARDRTGTGYVYYGYTF; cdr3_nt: TGCAGTGCTAGAGATCGAACCGGGACAGGCTATGTGTACTATGGCTACACCTTC
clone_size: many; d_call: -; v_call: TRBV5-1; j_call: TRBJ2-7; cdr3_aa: CASSLARGQVGQGKSDEQYF; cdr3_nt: TGCGCCAGCAGCTTGGCACGGGGCCAGGTGGGGCAAGGGAAGAGCGACGAGCAGTACTTC
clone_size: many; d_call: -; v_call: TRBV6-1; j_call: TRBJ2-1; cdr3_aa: CASSRGEMAGEQFF; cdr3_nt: TGTGCCAGCAGCAGGGGTGAGATGGCCGGTGAGCAGTTCTTC
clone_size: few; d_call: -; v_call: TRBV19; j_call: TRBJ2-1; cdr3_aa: CASSISRVINEQFF; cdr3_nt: TGTGCCAGTAGTATTAGCAGGGTAATCAATGAGCAGTTCTTC
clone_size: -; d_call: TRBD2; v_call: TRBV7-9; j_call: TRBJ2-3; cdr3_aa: CASSSPSGRVTDTQYF; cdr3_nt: TGTGCCAGCAGCTCACCAAGCGGGAGGGTCACAGATACGCAGTATTTT
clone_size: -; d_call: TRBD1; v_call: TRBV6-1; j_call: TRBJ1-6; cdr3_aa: CASRIGQGNSPLHF; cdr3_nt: TGTGCCAGCAGAATCGGACAGGGTAATTCACCCCTCCACTTT
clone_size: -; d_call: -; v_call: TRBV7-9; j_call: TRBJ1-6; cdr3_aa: CASSFHRENSPLHF; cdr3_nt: TGTGCCAGCAGCTTTCACAGGGAGAATTCACCCCTCCACTTT
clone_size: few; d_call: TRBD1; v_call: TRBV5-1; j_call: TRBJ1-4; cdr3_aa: CASSLLFTGQGNEKLFF; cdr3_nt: TGCGCCAGCAGCCTCCTCTTCACGGGACAGGGTAATGAAAAACTGTTTTTT
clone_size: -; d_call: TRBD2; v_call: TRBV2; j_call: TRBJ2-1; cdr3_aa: CASSVGLAGDEQFF; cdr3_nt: TGTGCCAGCAGCGTAGGACTAGCGGGAGATGAGCAGTTCTTC
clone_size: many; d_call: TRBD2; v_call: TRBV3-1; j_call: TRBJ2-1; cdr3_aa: CASSLGTSGPYNEQFF; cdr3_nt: TGTGCCAGCAGCTTGGGGACTAGCGGCCCCTACAATGAGCAGTTCTTC
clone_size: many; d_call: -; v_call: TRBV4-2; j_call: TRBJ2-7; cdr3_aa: CASSQDEGASYEQYF; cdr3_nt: TGTGCCAGCAGCCAAGATGAAGGGGCCTCCTACGAGCAGTACTTC
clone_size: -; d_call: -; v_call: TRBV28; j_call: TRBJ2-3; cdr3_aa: CASSFRRGDNTDTQYF; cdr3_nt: TGTGCCAGCAGTTTCCGACGCGGCGACAACACAGATACGCAGTATTTT
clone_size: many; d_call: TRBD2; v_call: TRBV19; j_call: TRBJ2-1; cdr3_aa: CASSPRSGSLHNEQFF; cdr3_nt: TGTGCCAGTAGTCCAAGGAGCGGGAGTTTACACAATGAGCAGTTCTTC
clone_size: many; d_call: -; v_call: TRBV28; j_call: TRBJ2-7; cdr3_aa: CASSFGADEQYF; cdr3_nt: TGTGCCAGCAGTTTCGGGGCCGACGAGCAGTACTTC
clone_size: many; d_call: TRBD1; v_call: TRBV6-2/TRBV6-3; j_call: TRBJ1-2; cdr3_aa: CASSGQGTYGYTF; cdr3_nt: TGTGCCAGCAGCGGACAGGGTACCTATGGCTACACCTTC
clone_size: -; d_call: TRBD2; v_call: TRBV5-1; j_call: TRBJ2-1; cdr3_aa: CASSRGASGRSYNEQFF; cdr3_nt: TGCGCCAGCAGCCGCGGGGCTAGCGGGAGGTCCTACAATGAGCAGTTCTTC
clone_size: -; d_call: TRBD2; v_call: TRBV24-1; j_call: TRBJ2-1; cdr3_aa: CATSDSGTSGSSYNEQFF; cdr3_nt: TGTGCCACCAGTGATTCCGGGACTAGCGGGAGCTCCTACAATGAGCAGTTCTTC
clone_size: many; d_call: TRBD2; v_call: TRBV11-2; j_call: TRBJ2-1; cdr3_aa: CASSGTGTSGTQEQFF; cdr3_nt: TGTGCCAGCAGCGGTACCGGGACTAGCGGGACCCAGGAGCAGTTCTTC
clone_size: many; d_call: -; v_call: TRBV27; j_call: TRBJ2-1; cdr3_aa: CATSEDVVPNEQFF; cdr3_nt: TGTGCCACCTCGGAGGACGTAGTCCCCAATGAGCAGTTCTTC
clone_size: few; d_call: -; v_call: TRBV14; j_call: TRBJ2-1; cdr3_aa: CASSQVAGTGNEQFF; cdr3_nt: TGTGCCAGCAGCCAAGTTGCGGGCACGGGGAATGAGCAGTTCTTC